This entry lists 14 T cell receptor beta chains sequenced from one sample in a study of beta chain features in type 1 diabetes. Overall study findings and caveats: Moderate yet significant TCRB CDR3 shortening was seen in Type 1 diabetes patients in all four CD4+ subsets.

Antigen specificity for these receptors is unknown. The whole isolated RNA underwent reverse transcription, so sequencing captured expressed TCRB transcripts. Profiled with immunoSEQ multiplex PCR; TCRdb holds only in-frame clones, not every one. The sample contains over 650,000 clones, roughly an eighth of which appear only once. The sequencing input was naive CD4+ T cells from blood. The receptors come from a man younger than 30 with type 1 diabetes.

This chain connects TRBV14 to TRBJ1-2, with D tentatively TRBD1 (6 bases). CDR3 size: 16 residues. V lost 0 bases and J lost 4, with 15 bases in between. The germline CDR1 and CDR2 sequences are SGHDN and FVKESK. This CDR3 is CASSQDPREGGYGYTF. CDR3 in DNA: TGTGCCAGCAGCCAAGACCCCCGAGAGGGGGGCTATGGCTACACCTTC.

This clone has more than one count but fewer than ten. Distinct nucleotide sequences in the sample also encode this CDR3. The chain combines TRBV5-1 with TRBJ2-3; D is possibly TRBD1 or TRBD2 (5 bases each). The CDR3 contains 13 residues. V was clipped by 7 bases and J by 2 bases, with 11 bases between them. The germline gives CDR1 SGHRS, CDR2 YFSETQ. The CDR3: CASSGRDTDTQYF. The CDR3 DNA sequence: TGCGCCAGCTCGGGACGGGACACAGATACGCAGTATTTT.

The sample holds a few counts of this clone. The chain employs TRBV5-4 and TRBJ2-1; 10 positions match TRBD2. The V segment lost 0 bases and the J segment 14 bases; nucleotides outside the gene matches: 14. The V gene's germline CDR1 is SGHNT and CDR2 YYREEE (reference sequence). The length of the CDR3 is 16 residues. CDR3 loop: CASSLVNLSSGRRKFF. The CDR3 region has the DNA TGTGCCAGCAGCTTGGTAAATTTGTCTAGCGGGAGAAGAAAGTTCTTC.

J is TRBJ2-5 and V is TRBV5-4; perhaps TRBD1 as D (5 bases). Germline assignment: CDR1 SGHNT and CDR2 YYREEE (reference sequence). This CDR3 is 14 amino acids long. V lost 1 base, J lost 4 bases, and 11 bases lay in between. The DNA of the CDR3 is TGTGCCAGCAGCTTGAGGCAGGGTCTAGAGACCCAGTACTTC. Amino acid sequence: CASSLRQGLETQYF.

J is TRBJ2-3 and V is TRBV30; D gene uncertain. CDR1 GTSNPN and CDR2 SVGIG come from the germline V gene (reference sequence). The CDR3 extends over 13 amino acids. V was shortened by 3 bases and J by 2 bases, with 9 bases between the two germline ends. The chain's CDR3 is CAWSRETTDTQYF. The CDR3 nucleotides are TGTGCCTGGAGCCGAGAGACCACAGATACGCAGTATTTT.

This clone has more than one count but fewer than ten. The gene calls are TRBV28 and TRBJ2-7, with unresolved D. Germline loops: CDR1 MDHEN, CDR2 SYDVKM. V was shortened by 2 bases and J by 4 bases, with 12 bases between the two germline ends. The CDR3 is 14 residues long. The CDR3 nucleotides read TGTGCCAGCAGTTTACCCCGGGCCTTTTACGAGCAGTACTTC. This codes for CASSLPRAFYEQYF.

Only a few counts were recorded for this clone. The rearrangement joins TRBV7-2 to TRBJ2-1, with D possibly matching TRBD1 (5 bases). The length of the CDR3 is 12 residues. Germline CDR1 reads SGHTA; CDR2 reads FQGNSA. Deletions cut 7 bases from V and 6 bases from J, with 10 bases between. The CDR3 region has the DNA TGTGCCAGCACCAGGGTGGTCAATGAGCAGTTCTTC. Translation: CASTRVVNEQFF. The variable domain in full, completed from reference TRBV7-2 and TRBJ2-1, reads GAGVSQSPSNKVTEKGKDVELRCDPISGHTALYWYRQSLGQGLEFLIYFQGNSAPDKSGLPSDRFSAERTGGSVSTLTIQRTQQEDSAVYLCASTRVVNEQFFGPGTRLTVL.

This clone showed up just a few times. V gene TRBV30 combines with J gene TRBJ2-7; 9 bases map to TRBD1. There are 14 residues in the CDR3. The V gene's germline CDR1 is GTSNPN and CDR2 SVGIG (reference sequence). V gave up 4 bases and J gave up 5 bases; unmatched junction bases: 9. CDR3 bases: TGTGCCTGGAAAACGGGGACAGGGCTTAACGAGCAGTACTTC. Its protein product is CAWKTGTGLNEQYF.

J is TRBJ1-1 and V is TRBV18, with TRBD1 identical over 7 bases. This CDR3 comprises 16 residues. Germline V gene lookup returns CDR1 KGHSH and CDR2 LQKENI. V lost 2 bases and J lost 5; bases outside the gene matches: 11. CDR3 region: CASSPFRGGARTEAFF. The CDR3 DNA reads TGTGCCAGCTCACCATTTAGAGGGGGCGCCCGGACTGAAGCTTTCTTT.

J is TRBJ2-1 and V is TRBV5-4, with D unclear. Trimming removed 3 bases from V and 4 bases from J, with 8 bases in between. Germline V gene lookup returns CDR1 SGHNT and CDR2 YYREEE (reference sequence). CDR3 length: 13 residues. CDR3 region: CASSSRGYNEQFF. As DNA, the CDR3 is TGTGCCAGCAGCTCACGAGGATACAATGAGCAGTTCTTC.

The chain carries TRBV6-5 and TRBJ2-1, with TRBD2 matching over 9 bases. CDR3 length: 14 residues. V dropped 7 bases and J dropped 9; count of bases not matched to a gene: 10. Per the germline V gene, CDR1 is MNHEY and CDR2 is SVGAGI. CDR3 sequence: CASKSAGGPAEQFF. In nucleotides, the CDR3 is TGTGCCAGCAAGTCTGCGGGAGGGCCGGCTGAGCAGTTCTTC.

The chain is built from TRBV7-2 and TRBJ2-3, with 10 bases that match TRBD2. CDR1 SGHTA and CDR2 FQGNSA come from the germline V gene. The CDR3 length is 15 residues. Germline trimming cut 9 bases from V and 4 bases from J; bases unmatched to any gene: 10. The CDR3 loop reads CASALGAGGPDTQYF. In DNA, the CDR3 is TGTGCCAGTGCTCTAGGAGCGGGGGGGCCAGATACGCAGTATTTT.

V usage is TRBV23-1 and J usage is TRBJ2-2; weak D call: TRBD1 (5 bases). TRBV23-1 is filed as an ORF, its function uncertain. The V and J ends lost 5 bases and 0 bases respectively, with 7 bases between them. CDR3 length: 14 amino acids. The CDR3 bases are TGCGCCAGCAGTATGGACACGAACACCGGGGAGCTGTTTTTT. Translating gives CASSMDTNTGELFF.

The chain joins TRBV10-3 to TRBJ2-7; TRBD1 might be the D (6 bases). Trimming took 6 bases from V and 4 from J, leaving 10 bases between them. Germline CDR1 ENHRY, CDR2 SYGVKD. This CDR3 spans 12 amino acids. The CDR3 loop is CAISSQGYEQYF. The CDR3 coding sequence is TGTGCCATCAGCTCACAGGGATACGAGCAGTACTTC.